The 14 T cell receptor beta chains below were found in one sample sequenced in a study of technical replicates of blood from several donors. Profiling relied on immunoSEQ multiplex PCR, and the TCRdb table lists in-frame clones only, not all of them. The sample yields approximately 76,000 clones, about 97% seen once. The sequenced material came from T cells isolated from PBMCs. The source of these receptors is a human donor in good health.

This clone was recorded once. This chain uses TRBV5-1 with TRBJ2-5; tentatively, D is TRBD1 (5 bases). The CDR3 contains 14 residues. Trimming took 4 bases from V and 1 from J, leaving 11 bases between them. Germline V gene sequence: CDR1 SGHRS, CDR2 YFSETQ. The CDR3 nucleotides read TGCGCCAGCAGCCCCACAGGTATCCAAGAGACCCAGTACTTC. Translation: CASSPTGIQETQYF. Based on the CDR3 plus reference TRBV5-1 and TRBJ2-5, the full variable domain is KAGVTQTPRYLIKTRGQQVTLSCSPISGHRSVSWYQQTPGQGLQFLFEYFSETQRNKGNFPGRFSGRQFSNSRSEMNVSTLELGDSALYLCASSPTGIQETQYFGPGTRLLVL.

V and J are TRBV4-2 and TRBJ1-1; the D is unclear. With 0 bases removed from V and 4 bases from J, the gap between germline ends came to 6 bases. In germline, CDR1 is LGHNA, CDR2 YNFKEQ. This CDR3 has 13 residues. The DNA of the CDR3 is TGTGCCAGCAGCCAAGAGCGGAGCACTGAAGCTTTCTTT. Translating it yields CASSQERSTEAFF.

This chain uses TRBV15 with TRBJ2-1; TRBD2 matches 10 bases. The CDR3 totals 14 residues. Germline V lookup: CDR1 LNHNV, CDR2 YYDKDF (reference sequence). Losses at the gene ends were 8 bases for V and 7 bases for J; bases not matched to a gene: 8. This CDR3 is CATGAAGGLNEQFF. The CDR3 DNA reads as TGTGCCACCGGGGCAGCGGGAGGGCTAAATGAGCAGTTCTTC.

V is TRBV5-1 and J is TRBJ2-7, with 11 bases aligning to TRBD1. Trimming took 6 bases from V and 0 from J; bases not matched to a gene: 5. CDR3 length: 15 residues. The germline gives CDR1 SGHRS, CDR2 YFSETQ. CDR3 sequence: CASKRGQGVSYEQYF. CDR3 coding DNA: TGCGCCAGCAAGCGGGGACAGGGGGTCTCCTACGAGCAGTACTTC.

The chain links TRBV23-1 to TRBJ2-7; D perhaps matches TRBD1 (6 bases). TRBV23-1 counts as an open reading frame of uncertain function. This CDR3 has 17 residues. V was pared by 8 bases and J by 3 bases, with 26 bases between. This CDR3 reads CASLRTAVRTDHYEQYF. In DNA form, the CDR3 reads TGCGCCAGCTTACGGACAGCGGTCAGGACGGACCACTACGAGCAGTACTTC.

This chain joins TRBV27 and TRBJ2-2; maybe TRBD2 (7 bases). The CDR3 totals 16 residues. With 2 bases removed from V and 4 bases from J, the gap between germline ends came to 14 bases. Germline assignment: CDR1 MNHEY and CDR2 SMNVEV (reference sequence). CDR3 amino acids: CASSLGGAEGTGELFF. The CDR3 nucleotides are TGTGCCAGCAGTTTAGGGGGGGCCGAAGGCACCGGGGAGCTGTTTTTT.

This chain links TRBV6-4 with TRBJ2-1, with D maybe TRBD1 (7 bases). From germline, CDR1 is MRHNA and CDR2 SNTAGT. Trimming removed 2 bases at V and 8 bases at J, with 10 bases between. This CDR3 has 13 residues. The CDR3 nucleotides read TGTGCCAGCAGTGACCAGGGGGGCTATGAGCAGTTCTTC. This gives the protein CASSDQGGYEQFF.

The rearrangement uses TRBV6-1 and TRBJ2-7; 7 bases align to TRBD2. CDR3 length: 14 amino acids. CDR1 is MNHNS and CDR2 is SASEGT in the germline V gene. The V and J ends lost 5 bases and 3 bases, in that order; junction bases with no gene match: 7. This chain's CDR3 is CASSSGTTFYEQYF. The CDR3 DNA reads as TGTGCCAGCAGTTCCGGGACTACTTTCTACGAGCAGTACTTC.

J is TRBJ2-1 and V is TRBV5-1; 8 positions match TRBD2. Germline CDR1 SGHRS, CDR2 YFSETQ. V was clipped by 3 bases and J by 7 bases; unmatched bases: 12. This CDR3 is built from 16 residues. CDR3 bases: TGCGCCAGCAGCTCGGCGGGGACTAGAAAACGGAATGAGCAGTTCTTC. This codes for CASSSAGTRKRNEQFF. The whole variable domain, filled in from reference TRBV5-1 and TRBJ2-1, reads KAGVTQTPRYLIKTRGQQVTLSCSPISGHRSVSWYQQTPGQGLQFLFEYFSETQRNKGNFPGRFSGRQFSNSRSEMNVSTLELGDSALYLCASSSAGTRKRNEQFFGPGTRLTVL.

This sequence joins TRBV2 and TRBJ1-2; TRBD1 matches at 9 bases. V shed 8 bases, J shed 8 bases, and the junction held 6 bases outside the gene matches. The CDR3 loop spans 12 amino acids. Germline lookup yields CDR1 SNHLY and CDR2 FYNNEI. CDR3 nucleotides: TGTGCCAGCTATACAGGGGGCGGAGGCTACACCTTC. Translated: CASYTGGGGYTF.

The chain joins TRBV9 to TRBJ1-1, with 7 bases fitting TRBD1. Germline V gene data show CDR1 as SGDLS and CDR2 as YYNGEE. This CDR3 region has 14 residues. V gave up 2 bases and J gave up 1 base; unmatched junction bases: 2. CDR3 loop: CASSVSGGNTEAFF. DNA of the CDR3: TGTGCCAGCAGCGTCTCAGGGGGGAACACTGAAGCTTTCTTT.

The chain couples TRBV23-1 to TRBJ1-4; D may be TRBD1 (6 bases). TRBV23-1 is marked as an open reading frame, function uncertain. CDR3 length: 15 amino acids. V was shortened by 3 bases and J by 7 bases, with 15 bases between the two germline ends. The CDR3 DNA sequence: TGCGCCAGCAGTCATCGGGACACGGGATTTGAAAAACTGTTTTTT. Amino acid sequence: CASSHRDTGFEKLFF.

The chain links TRBV7-9 to TRBJ2-7; D remains unclear. The V end was cut by 8 bases, the J end by 3 bases, with 14 bases between. CDR1 is SEHNR and CDR2 is FQNEAQ in the germline V gene (reference sequence). The CDR3 loop spans 13 amino acids. The CDR3 is CASATDILYEQYF. The CDR3 DNA sequence: TGTGCCAGCGCCACCGACATCCTCTACGAGCAGTACTTC.

The chain has TRBV27 and TRBJ1-4; D not certain. CDR1 MNHEY and CDR2 SMNVEV come from the germline V gene (reference sequence). This CDR3 spans 14 amino acids. The V gene lost 5 bases and the J gene lost 5 bases, with 12 bases spanning the gap. This chain's CDR3 is CASSASLLNEKLFF. The CDR3 coding sequence is TGTGCCAGCAGTGCCAGCTTACTAAATGAAAAACTGTTTTTT.